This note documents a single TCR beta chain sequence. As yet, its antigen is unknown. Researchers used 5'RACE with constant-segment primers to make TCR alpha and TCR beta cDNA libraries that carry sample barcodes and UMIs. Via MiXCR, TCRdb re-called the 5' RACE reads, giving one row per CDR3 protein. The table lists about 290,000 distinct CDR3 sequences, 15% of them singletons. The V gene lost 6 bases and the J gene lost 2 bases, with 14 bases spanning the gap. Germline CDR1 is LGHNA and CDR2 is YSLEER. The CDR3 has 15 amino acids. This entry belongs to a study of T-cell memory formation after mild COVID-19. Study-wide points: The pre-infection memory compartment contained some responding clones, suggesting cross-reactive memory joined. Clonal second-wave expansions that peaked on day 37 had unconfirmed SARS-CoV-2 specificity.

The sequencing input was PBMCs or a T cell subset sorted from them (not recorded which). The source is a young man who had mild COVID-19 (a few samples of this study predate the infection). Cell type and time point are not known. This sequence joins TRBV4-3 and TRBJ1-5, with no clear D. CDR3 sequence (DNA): TGCGCCAGCAGGTTACATCGCTGGGGCAATCAGCCCCAGCATTTT. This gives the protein CASRLHRWGNQPQHF.